A selection of T cell receptor beta chains follows, all from one sample in a study of shared clonotypes between healthy human individuals. Clones were sequenced by immunoSEQ multiplex PCR, and TCRdb holds only the in-frame ones, with some missing. The sample consists of 950,000 to 1,100,000 clones, roughly 70% of them appearing once. The source material was memory CD4+ T cells sorted from blood. Receptors originate from a man younger than 30 in good health. Each CDR3 is given with its conserved first and last residue. Each record gives: CDR3 protein, CDR3 DNA, D gene, clone size, J gene, V gene, CDR3 length. A D gene is named only where the DNA matches it firmly. Clone size is not always given. Where it is, it says once, few, many or a class for expanded clones.

cdr3_aa: CASSPQETQYF
cdr3_nt: TGTGCCAGCAGTCCTCAAGAGACCCAGTACTTC
d_call: NA
clone_size: NA
j_call: TRBJ2-5
v_call: TRBV6-6
cdr3_length: 11

cdr3_aa: CASSIGYGDMIDGYTF
cdr3_nt: TGTGCCAGTAGTATAGGTTATGGAGACATGATTGACGGCTACACCTTC
d_call: NA
clone_size: NA
j_call: TRBJ1-2
v_call: TRBV19
cdr3_length: 16

cdr3_aa: CAWRSGGNTGNTIYF
cdr3_nt: TGTGCCTGGAGATCAGGGGGCAACACTGGAAACACCATATATTTT
d_call: TRBD1
clone_size: few
j_call: TRBJ1-3
v_call: TRBV30
cdr3_length: 15

cdr3_aa: CASSPVGGSSYNEQFF
cdr3_nt: TGTGCCAGCAGCCCCGTTGGCGGGAGCTCCTACAATGAGCAGTTCTTC
d_call: TRBD2
clone_size: few
j_call: TRBJ2-1
v_call: TRBV7-3
cdr3_length: 16

cdr3_aa: CASSRQGMGYSNQPQHF
cdr3_nt: TGTGCCAGCAGTCGACAGGGGATGGGGTATAGCAATCAGCCCCAGCATTTT
d_call: TRBD1
clone_size: few
j_call: TRBJ1-5
v_call: TRBV28
cdr3_length: 17

cdr3_aa: CAWTFRDRGNSPLHF
cdr3_nt: TGTGCTTGGACCTTCCGGGACAGGGGTAATTCACCCCTCCACTTT
d_call: TRBD1
clone_size: NA
j_call: TRBJ1-6
v_call: TRBV30
cdr3_length: 15

cdr3_aa: CASSLISDSGNTIYF
cdr3_nt: TGCGCCAGCAGCTTGATTTCTGACTCTGGAAACACCATATATTTT
d_call: NA
clone_size: NA
j_call: TRBJ1-3
v_call: TRBV5-1
cdr3_length: 15

cdr3_aa: CASSLEATATYEQYF
cdr3_nt: TGTGCCAGCAGCTTAGAGGCGACAGCAACCTACGAGCAGTACTTC
d_call: NA
clone_size: NA
j_call: TRBJ2-7
v_call: TRBV7-8
cdr3_length: 15

cdr3_aa: CASSAGRSSYEQYF
cdr3_nt: TGTGCCAGCAGTGCGGGCCGGAGCTCCTACGAGCAGTACTTC
d_call: NA
clone_size: NA
j_call: TRBJ2-7
v_call: TRBV6-1
cdr3_length: 14

cdr3_aa: CASSVDGQSNQPQHF
cdr3_nt: TGTGCCAGCAGCGTAGATGGACAGAGCAATCAGCCCCAGCATTTT
d_call: NA
clone_size: few
j_call: TRBJ1-5
v_call: TRBV9
cdr3_length: 15

cdr3_aa: CASRIDSSTDTQYF
cdr3_nt: TGTGCCAGCAGAATTGACAGCAGCACAGATACGCAGTATTTT
d_call: NA
clone_size: NA
j_call: TRBJ2-3
v_call: TRBV2
cdr3_length: 14

cdr3_aa: CASSSRGQGGNTF
cdr3_nt: TGTGCCAGCAGCTCCAGAGGACAGGGTGGGAACACCTTC
d_call: TRBD1
clone_size: many
j_call: TRBJ1-2
v_call: TRBV7-2
cdr3_length: 13

cdr3_aa: CASSARPGTEAFF
cdr3_nt: TGTGCCAGCAGCGCACGACCCGGGACAGAAGCTTTCTTT
d_call: NA
clone_size: NA
j_call: TRBJ1-1
v_call: TRBV27
cdr3_length: 13

cdr3_aa: CASSFGFVPTYEQYF
cdr3_nt: TGTGCCAGCAGCTTTGGGTTTGTACCGACCTACGAGCAGTACTTC
d_call: NA
clone_size: NA
j_call: TRBJ2-7
v_call: TRBV5-4
cdr3_length: 15

cdr3_aa: CSASSDEQYF
cdr3_nt: TGCAGTGCTAGTTCCGACGAGCAGTACTTC
d_call: NA
clone_size: NA
j_call: TRBJ2-7
v_call: TRBV20-1
cdr3_length: 10

cdr3_aa: CASSDPIAGGLETQYF
cdr3_nt: TGTGCCAGCAGCGACCCAATAGCGGGAGGGCTCGAGACCCAGTACTTC
d_call: TRBD2
clone_size: NA
j_call: TRBJ2-5
v_call: TRBV7-2
cdr3_length: 16

cdr3_aa: CAISGTGNSPLHF
cdr3_nt: TGTGCCATCAGCGGGACAGGGAATTCACCCCTCCACTTT
d_call: TRBD1
clone_size: NA
j_call: TRBJ1-6
v_call: TRBV10-3
cdr3_length: 13

cdr3_aa: CASSLGASGNSPLHF
cdr3_nt: TGCGCCAGCAGCTTGGGTGCCTCGGGAAATTCACCCCTCCACTTT
d_call: NA
clone_size: NA
j_call: TRBJ1-6
v_call: TRBV5-1
cdr3_length: 15

cdr3_aa: CASTLLSGSSGNEQFF
cdr3_nt: TGCGCCAGCACCCTGCTTAGCGGGAGTTCTGGTAATGAGCAGTTCTTC
d_call: TRBD2
clone_size: many
j_call: TRBJ2-1
v_call: TRBV5-1
cdr3_length: 16

cdr3_aa: CASSLGGGGRTQQYF
cdr3_nt: TGTGCCAGCAGCTTAGGCGGCGGGGGGCGGACGCAGCAGTACTTC
d_call: TRBD2
clone_size: NA
j_call: TRBJ2-7
v_call: TRBV13
cdr3_length: 15

cdr3_aa: CASSRGPPGGKNTEAFF
cdr3_nt: TGTGCCAGCAGCCGAGGGCCCCCCGGGGGGAAGAACACTGAAGCTTTCTTT
d_call: NA
clone_size: NA
j_call: TRBJ1-1
v_call: TRBV27
cdr3_length: 17

cdr3_aa: CASSSGQKETQYF
cdr3_nt: TGTGCCAGCAGCTCGGGACAGAAAGAGACCCAGTACTTC
d_call: TRBD1
clone_size: NA
j_call: TRBJ2-5
v_call: TRBV5-4
cdr3_length: 13

cdr3_aa: CASSLNRGYEQYF
cdr3_nt: TGTGCCAGCAGCTTAAACAGGGGGTACGAGCAGTACTTC
d_call: TRBD1
clone_size: NA
j_call: TRBJ2-7
v_call: TRBV11-2
cdr3_length: 13

cdr3_aa: CASRRGRETQYF
cdr3_nt: TGTGCCAGCAGAAGGGGCAGAGAGACCCAGTACTTC
d_call: NA
clone_size: NA
j_call: TRBJ2-5
v_call: TRBV2
cdr3_length: 12

cdr3_aa: CASSEGSWARETQYF
cdr3_nt: TGTGCCAGCAGCGAGGGATCGTGGGCGAGGGAGACCCAGTACTTC
d_call: NA
clone_size: NA
j_call: TRBJ2-5
v_call: TRBV9
cdr3_length: 15

cdr3_aa: CASSMLTSGGPTDTQYF
cdr3_nt: TGCGCCAGCAGCATGTTGACTAGCGGGGGGCCTACAGATACGCAGTATTTT
d_call: TRBD2
clone_size: once
j_call: TRBJ2-3
v_call: TRBV5-1
cdr3_length: 17

cdr3_aa: CASSPRAANTEAFF
cdr3_nt: TGTGCCAGCAGCCCCAGGGCGGCGAACACTGAAGCTTTCTTT
d_call: NA
clone_size: NA
j_call: TRBJ1-1
v_call: TRBV11-2
cdr3_length: 14

cdr3_aa: CASTLVARSDTQYF
cdr3_nt: TGCGCCAGCACCCTCGTGGCGAGGTCGGATACGCAGTATTTT
d_call: NA
clone_size: few
j_call: TRBJ2-3
v_call: TRBV5-1
cdr3_length: 14

cdr3_aa: CASSVAGFSYEQYF
cdr3_nt: TGTGCCAGCAGTGTAGCTGGGTTCTCCTACGAGCAGTACTTC
d_call: NA
clone_size: NA
j_call: TRBJ2-7
v_call: TRBV2
cdr3_length: 14

cdr3_aa: CASRAGRTQETQYF
cdr3_nt: TGTGCCAGCAGAGCTGGGAGGACTCAAGAGACCCAGTACTTC
d_call: NA
clone_size: once
j_call: TRBJ2-5
v_call: TRBV2
cdr3_length: 14

cdr3_aa: CASSPDRGPYNEQFF
cdr3_nt: TGCGCCAGCAGTCCGGACAGGGGGCCCTACAATGAGCAGTTCTTC
d_call: TRBD1
clone_size: NA
j_call: TRBJ2-1
v_call: TRBV10-1
cdr3_length: 15

cdr3_aa: CASSLGGQGSGYTF
cdr3_nt: TGTGCCAGCAGCTTAGGGGGACAGGGCTCTGGCTACACCTTC
d_call: TRBD1
clone_size: few
j_call: TRBJ1-2
v_call: TRBV7-9
cdr3_length: 14

cdr3_aa: CASSLENEQFF
cdr3_nt: TGCGCCAGCAGCTTGGAGAATGAGCAGTTCTTC
d_call: NA
clone_size: NA
j_call: TRBJ2-1
v_call: TRBV5-1
cdr3_length: 11

cdr3_aa: CASSLVKGQGSYNEQFF
cdr3_nt: TGTGCCAGCAGCTTGGTAAAGGGACAGGGGTCCTACAATGAGCAGTTCTTC
d_call: TRBD1
clone_size: NA
j_call: TRBJ2-1
v_call: TRBV5-8
cdr3_length: 17

cdr3_aa: CAISESRQGVAAGYGDTEAFF
cdr3_nt: TGTGCCATCAGTGAGTCGAGACAGGGGGTGGCGGCGGGTTATGGTGACACTGAAGCTTTCTTT
d_call: TRBD1
clone_size: NA
j_call: TRBJ1-1
v_call: TRBV10-3
cdr3_length: 21

cdr3_aa: CAISDSRGRGETQYF
cdr3_nt: TGTGCCATCAGTGACTCCAGGGGGCGAGGAGAGACCCAGTACTTC
d_call: TRBD1
clone_size: few
j_call: TRBJ2-5
v_call: TRBV10-3
cdr3_length: 15

cdr3_aa: CASSSGVWETQYF
cdr3_nt: TGTGCCAGCAGCTCAGGGGTTTGGGAGACCCAGTACTTC
d_call: NA
clone_size: once
j_call: TRBJ2-5
v_call: TRBV7-8
cdr3_length: 13

cdr3_aa: CASSPVDLTGYGYTF
cdr3_nt: TGTGCCAGCAGCCCCGTCGATCTTACGGGCTATGGCTACACCTTC
d_call: NA
clone_size: NA
j_call: TRBJ1-2
v_call: TRBV28
cdr3_length: 15

cdr3_aa: CASSRDSNQPQHF
cdr3_nt: TGTGCCAGCTCACGAGACAGCAATCAGCCCCAGCATTTT
d_call: NA
clone_size: NA
j_call: TRBJ1-5
v_call: TRBV18
cdr3_length: 13

cdr3_aa: CASSPSGANVLTF
cdr3_nt: TGCGCCAGCAGCCCGTCTGGGGCCAACGTCCTGACTTTC
d_call: NA
clone_size: NA
j_call: TRBJ2-6
v_call: TRBV5-1
cdr3_length: 13

cdr3_aa: CASSLPSSHPTNEKLFF
cdr3_nt: TGTGCCAGCAGTTTACCTAGTTCCCACCCCACTAATGAAAAACTGTTTTTT
d_call: NA
clone_size: once
j_call: TRBJ1-4
v_call: TRBV28
cdr3_length: 17

cdr3_aa: CASSLDPTGSGQYF
cdr3_nt: TGCGCCAGCAGCTTGGACCCGACAGGAAGTGGGCAGTACTTC
d_call: NA
clone_size: NA
j_call: TRBJ2-7
v_call: TRBV5-1
cdr3_length: 14

cdr3_aa: CASSSAGFAGTSYEQYF
cdr3_nt: TGTGCCAGCAGTTCCGCGGGGTTTGCAGGGACCTCCTACGAGCAGTACTTC
d_call: NA
clone_size: NA
j_call: TRBJ2-7
v_call: TRBV28
cdr3_length: 17

cdr3_aa: CASSRGTSGTEVGGETQYF
cdr3_nt: TGCGCCAGCAGTCGAGGGACTAGCGGGACTGAGGTGGGGGGAGAGACCCAGTACTTC
d_call: TRBD2
clone_size: NA
j_call: TRBJ2-5
v_call: TRBV10-2
cdr3_length: 19

cdr3_aa: CASSLTSGRNNEQFF
cdr3_nt: TGTGCCAGCAGCTTGACTAGCGGGAGAAATAATGAGCAGTTCTTC
d_call: TRBD2
clone_size: few
j_call: TRBJ2-1
v_call: TRBV7-2
cdr3_length: 15

cdr3_aa: CASSGQGAIQPQHF
cdr3_nt: TGTGCCAGCAGTGGACAGGGGGCGATTCAGCCCCAGCATTTT
d_call: TRBD1
clone_size: NA
j_call: TRBJ1-5
v_call: TRBV6-1
cdr3_length: 14

cdr3_aa: CASSQVETRNEQFF
cdr3_nt: TGTGCCAGCAGCCAAGTAGAGACTCGCAATGAGCAGTTCTTC
d_call: NA
clone_size: NA
j_call: TRBJ2-1
v_call: TRBV4-2
cdr3_length: 14

cdr3_aa: CASSSGEAGTQYF
cdr3_nt: TGTGCCAGCTCCTCCGGAGAGGCAGGGACGCAGTATTTT
d_call: NA
clone_size: NA
j_call: TRBJ2-3
v_call: TRBV18
cdr3_length: 13

cdr3_aa: CASSEGPEYEQYF
cdr3_nt: TGTGCCAGCAGTGAAGGGCCAGAATACGAGCAGTACTTC
d_call: NA
clone_size: NA
j_call: TRBJ2-7
v_call: TRBV6-1
cdr3_length: 13